This TCR beta chain stems from a study of cytomegalovirus exposure and HLA in healthy donors. Data came from immunoSEQ multiplex PCR; TCRdb stores just in-frame clones and leaves some out. The table has 60,000 or so clones, 90% to 95% seen once. This clone was recorded once. The antigen remains unidentified. Study-wide points: Specific recognition of CMV antigens was confirmed in vitro for a few chains (all CMV-associated). The authors listed 150 to 200 TCR beta chains as cytomegalovirus-associated.

From germline, CDR1 is SEHNR and CDR2 FQNEAQ (reference sequence). Trimming pared 2 bases from V and 4 bases from J, leaving 5 bases between. The CDR3 runs to 12 residues. The origin of this receptor is a man younger than 30 in good health and CMV-seronegative. The sequencing input was PBMCs. The chain employs TRBV7-9 and TRBJ1-1, with no clear D. CDR3 residues: CASSLFGTEAFF. The CDR3 nucleotides are TGTGCCAGCAGCTTATTCGGCACTGAAGCTTTCTTT.